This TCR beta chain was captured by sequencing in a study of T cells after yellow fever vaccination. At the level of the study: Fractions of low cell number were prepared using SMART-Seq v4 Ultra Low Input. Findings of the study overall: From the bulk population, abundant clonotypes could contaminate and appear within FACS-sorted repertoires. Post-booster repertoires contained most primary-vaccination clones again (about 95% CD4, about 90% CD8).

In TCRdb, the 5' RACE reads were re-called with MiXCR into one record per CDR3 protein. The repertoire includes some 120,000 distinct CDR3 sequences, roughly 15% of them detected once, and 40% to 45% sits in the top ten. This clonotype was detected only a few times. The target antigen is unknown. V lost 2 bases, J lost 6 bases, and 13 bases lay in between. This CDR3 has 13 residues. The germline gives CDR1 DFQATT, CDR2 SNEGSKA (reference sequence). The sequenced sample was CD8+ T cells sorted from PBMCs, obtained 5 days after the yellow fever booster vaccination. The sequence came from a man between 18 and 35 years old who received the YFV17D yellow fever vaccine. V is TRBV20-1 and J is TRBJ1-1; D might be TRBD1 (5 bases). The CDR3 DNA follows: TGCAGTGCTAGAAGGGGCAGGGAGCCTGAAGCTTTCTTT. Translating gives CSARRGREPEAFF.